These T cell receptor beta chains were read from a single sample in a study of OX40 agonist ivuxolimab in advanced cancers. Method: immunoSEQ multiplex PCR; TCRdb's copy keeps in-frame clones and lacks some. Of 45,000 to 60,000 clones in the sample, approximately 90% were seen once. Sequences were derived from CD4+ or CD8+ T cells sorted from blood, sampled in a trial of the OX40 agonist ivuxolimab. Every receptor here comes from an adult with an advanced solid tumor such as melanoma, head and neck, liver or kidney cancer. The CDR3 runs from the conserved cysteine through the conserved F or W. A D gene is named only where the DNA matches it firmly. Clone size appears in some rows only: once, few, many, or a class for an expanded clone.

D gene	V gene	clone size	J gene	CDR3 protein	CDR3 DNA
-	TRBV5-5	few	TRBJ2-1	CASRRSGWGQNEQFF	TGTGCCAGCAGACGGAGCGGTTGGGGGCAGAACGAGCAGTTCTTC
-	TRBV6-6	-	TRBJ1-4	CASSYSWASNEKLFF	TGTGCCAGCAGTTACTCTTGGGCTTCTAATGAAAAACTGTTTTTT
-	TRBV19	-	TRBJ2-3	CASRQRGTDTQYF	TGTGCCAGCCGACAAAGAGGCACAGATACGCAGTATTTT
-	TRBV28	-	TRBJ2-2	CASSLTGELFF	TGTGCCAGCAGTTTGACCGGGGAGCTGTTTTTT
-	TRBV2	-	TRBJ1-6	CASRGLDSPLHF	TGTGCCAGCAGGGGGCTGGATTCACCCCTCCACTTT
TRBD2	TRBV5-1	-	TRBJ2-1	CASRGGLAGVGSYNEQFF	TGCGCCAGCAGGGGGGGTCTAGCGGGAGTTGGTTCCTACAATGAGCAGTTCTTC
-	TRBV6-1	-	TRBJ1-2	CATTNPGTVHYGYTF	TGTGCCACGACGAATCCCGGTACGGTGCACTATGGCTACACCTTC
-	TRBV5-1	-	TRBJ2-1	CASSFSGVGYNEQFF	TGCGCCAGCAGCTTCTCCGGGGTGGGATACAATGAGCAGTTCTTC
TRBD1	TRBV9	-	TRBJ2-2	CASSDDRAPNTGELFF	TGTGCCAGCAGCGACGACAGGGCTCCGAACACCGGGGAGCTGTTTTTT
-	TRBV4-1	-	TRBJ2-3	CASSQGRGTDTQYF	TGCGCCAGCAGCCAGGGACGGGGCACAGATACGCAGTATTTT
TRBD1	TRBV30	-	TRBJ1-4	CAWSGTVVGRRKTVF	TGTGCCTGGTCCGGGACAGTGGTCGGCAGAAGAAAAACTGTTTTT
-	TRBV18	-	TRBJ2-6	CASSAYGTGANVLTF	TGTGCCAGCTCAGCATACGGGACAGGGGCCAACGTCCTGACTTTC
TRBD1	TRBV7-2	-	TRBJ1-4	CASSRQGEKLFF	TGTGCCAGCAGCCGACAGGGCGAAAAACTGTTTTTT
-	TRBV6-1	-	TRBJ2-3	CASKGRGEGDTQYF	TGTGCCAGCAAAGGCCGAGGGGAAGGAGATACGCAGTATTTT
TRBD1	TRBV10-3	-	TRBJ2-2	CAISDANRGNTGELFF	TGTGCCATCAGTGACGCGAACAGGGGTAACACCGGGGAGCTGTTTTTT
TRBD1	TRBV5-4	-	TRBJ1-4	CASSLEGQGARGEKLFF	TGTGCCAGCAGCTTGGAAGGACAGGGGGCTAGGGGTGAAAAACTGTTTTTT
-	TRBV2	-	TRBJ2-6	CASSWSRHVLGANVLTF	TGTGCCAGCAGTTGGAGCCGACACGTCTTGGGGGCCAACGTCCTGACTTTC
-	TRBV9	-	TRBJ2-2	CASSVGAANTGELFF	TGTGCCAGCAGCGTAGGGGCAGCGAACACCGGGGAGCTGTTTTTT
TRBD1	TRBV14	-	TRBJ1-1	CASSQDLGQGNTEAFF	TGTGCCAGCAGCCAAGATCTTGGACAGGGGAACACTGAAGCTTTCTTT
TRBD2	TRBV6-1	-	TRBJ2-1	CASSDRAGGGQFF	TGTGCCAGCAGTGACAGGGCGGGAGGGGGGCAGTTCTTC
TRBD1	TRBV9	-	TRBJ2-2	CASSVGTGGFNTGELFF	TGTGCCAGCAGCGTTGGGACAGGGGGCTTCAACACCGGGGAGCTGTTTTTT
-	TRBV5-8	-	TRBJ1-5	CASRFGSDNQPQHF	TGTGCCAGCAGATTTGGGTCAGATAATCAGCCCCAGCATTTT
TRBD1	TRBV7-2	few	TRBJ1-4	CASSLGLYRGLDEKLFF	TGTGCCAGCAGCTTAGGGTTGTACAGGGGGCTTGATGAAAAACTGTTTTTT
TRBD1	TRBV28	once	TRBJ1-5	CASGQGRVQPQHF	TGTGCCAGCGGACAGGGACGGGTTCAGCCCCAGCATTTT
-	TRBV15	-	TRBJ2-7	CATSRGGVGSGYEQYF	TGTGCCACCAGCAGAGGGGGAGTGGGGAGTGGTTACGAGCAGTACTTC
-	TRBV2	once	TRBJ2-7	CASTLGGSYEQYF	TGTGCCAGCACCCTTGGTGGGAGTTACGAGCAGTACTTC
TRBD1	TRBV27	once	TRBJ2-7	CASSFRQGEYEQYF	TGTGCCAGCAGTTTTCGCCAGGGGGAGTACGAGCAGTACTTC
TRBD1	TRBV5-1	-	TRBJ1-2	CASSSGQGLSGYTF	TGCGCCAGCAGCTCCGGACAGGGATTAAGCGGCTACACCTTC
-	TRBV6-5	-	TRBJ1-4	CAIRADLNEKLFF	TGTGCCATCAGGGCAGATCTTAATGAAAAACTGTTTTTT
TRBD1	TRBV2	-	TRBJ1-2	CATDRGQGFYGYTF	TGTGCCACGGACAGGGGGCAAGGGTTCTATGGCTACACCTTC
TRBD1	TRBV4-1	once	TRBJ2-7	CASSQETGQGAYEQYF	TGCGCCAGCAGCCAAGAGACGGGACAGGGAGCCTACGAGCAGTACTTC
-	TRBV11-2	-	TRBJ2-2	CASSPRAANTGELFF	TGTGCCAGCAGCCCCCGGGCGGCCAACACCGGGGAGCTGTTTTTT
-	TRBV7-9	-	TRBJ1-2	CASSLGRDYGYTF	TGTGCCAGCAGCTTGGGCCGGGATTATGGCTACACCTTC